The subject of this entry is one T cell receptor beta chain. The antigen is not known. Every donor provided one heparinised blood draw, which averaged approximately 100 mL. It was via CD45RO/CCR7/CD25/CD127/CD95/CD27 that CD4+ naive, central memory, regulatory and stem cell-like memory cells were sorted. V shed 4 bases and J shed 2 bases, with 13 bases lying between them. The CDR3 spans 15 residues. The germline gives CDR1 SGHRS, CDR2 YFSETQ. The authors reverse transcribed all of the isolated RNA, so sequencing captured expressed TCRB transcripts. This table comes from immunoSEQ multiplex PCR, and its TCRdb copy is limited to in-frame clones, with some not included. The profile shows 300,000 or so clones, under 8.5% of them singletons. The source of the sample is a study of beta chain features in type 1 diabetes. Notes on the study in general: The study found moderately but significantly shorter TCRB CDR3s in all four CD4+ subsets of Type 1 diabetes patients.

The TCR sequence derives from a woman aged 18-29 years in good health. The material sequenced was central memory CD4+ T cells from blood. The chain uses TRBV5-1 and TRBJ1-5; maybe TRBD1 (6 bases). DNA for the CDR3: TGCGCCAGCAGCCTCGGGACAACCCGCAATCAGCCCCAGCATTTT. This encodes CASSLGTTRNQPQHF.